This TCR beta chain was found in a study of cytomegalovirus exposure and HLA in healthy donors. Study overall: Earlier, 180 million or so T cells were analyzed, and 90 million to 120 million unique TCR beta sequences were found among them. Broader study findings: Several of the most significant clusters appeared, in a later analysis, to be linked to common viral pathogens.

The CDR3 consists of 14 residues. The germline V and J ends were trimmed by 0 bases and 1 base, with 3 bases remaining between them. Germline CDR1 is SGHDN and CDR2 is FVKESK. As regards this clone: Its specificity is unknown.

The study ran its PCR with 60 Vbeta and 13 Jbeta primers. The data were produced by immunoSEQ multiplex PCR, yet TCRdb's version contains in-frame clones alone and is incomplete. This sample yields roughly 190,000 clones, of which around 75% are seen a single time; 2.9% belongs to the top ten. This sequence originates from a female donor in good health and CMV-seronegative. V is TRBV14 and J is TRBJ2-2; D gene uncertain. Sample: PBMCs. CDR3 sequence: CASSQDLNTGELFF. In DNA form, the CDR3 reads TGTGCCAGCAGCCAAGACCTGAACACCGGGGAGCTGTTTTTT.